This is a list of T cell receptor beta chains from one sample in a study of cytomegalovirus exposure and HLA in healthy donors. Using immunoSEQ multiplex PCR, the repertoire was profiled, and TCRdb retains in-frame clones only, with some absent. This table has roughly 200,000 clones, roughly 85% appearing once. The sequenced sample was PBMCs. The source of these receptors is a woman aged 50 to 60 in good health and CMV-seronegative. Both conserved end residues are part of each CDR3. D genes are given only for firm matches. Only part of the rows carry a size: once, few, many, or a class if the clone is expanded.

d_gene: TRBD1; j_gene: TRBJ1-1; abundance: NA; v_gene: TRBV19; CDR3nt: TGTGCCAGTAAATTCCCGGGACAGGGGCTGAACACTGAAGCTTTCTTT; CDR3aa: CASKFPGQGLNTEAFF
d_gene: NA; j_gene: TRBJ1-1; abundance: NA; v_gene: TRBV21-1; CDR3nt: TGTGCCTGGGGCCTGAACACTGAAGCTTTCTTT; CDR3aa: CAWGLNTEAFF
d_gene: TRBD1; j_gene: TRBJ1-1; abundance: NA; v_gene: TRBV28; CDR3nt: TGTGCCAGCAGTTCACGACGGACAGGGACCATGAACACTGAAGCTTTCTTT; CDR3aa: CASSSRRTGTMNTEAFF
d_gene: TRBD2; j_gene: TRBJ2-1; abundance: NA; v_gene: TRBV15; CDR3nt: TGTGCCACCAGCAGAGCGGGAGGGATCTACAATGAGCAGTTCTTC; CDR3aa: CATSRAGGIYNEQFF
d_gene: TRBD2; j_gene: TRBJ2-5; abundance: NA; v_gene: TRBV13; CDR3nt: TGTGCCAGCAGCTTAGGACTAGCGGGGAACCAAGAGACCCAGTACTTC; CDR3aa: CASSLGLAGNQETQYF
d_gene: NA; j_gene: TRBJ2-2; abundance: NA; v_gene: TRBV6-6; CDR3nt: TGTGCCAGCAGTTACTTAGGTGCGGGGACCGGGGAGCTGTTTTTT; CDR3aa: CASSYLGAGTGELFF
d_gene: TRBD1; j_gene: TRBJ2-6; abundance: NA; v_gene: TRBV28; CDR3nt: TGTGCCAGCAGTTTTAACCAGGGGGCAACTGGGGCCAACGTCCTGACTTTC; CDR3aa: CASSFNQGATGANVLTF
d_gene: TRBD2; j_gene: TRBJ2-3; abundance: NA; v_gene: TRBV6-5; CDR3nt: TGTGCCAGCGGGAGGGGTTTAAGGGGCACAGATACGCAGTATTTT; CDR3aa: CASGRGLRGTDTQYF
d_gene: NA; j_gene: TRBJ2-3; abundance: NA; v_gene: TRBV27; CDR3nt: TGTGCCAGCACTTGGTTGGGGCAGGTATCGGGCACAGATACGCAGTATTTT; CDR3aa: CASTWLGQVSGTDTQYF
d_gene: NA; j_gene: TRBJ1-2; abundance: NA; v_gene: TRBV9; CDR3nt: TGTGCCAGCGGGGGGAATCTTGTAGCTAACTATGGCTACACCTTC; CDR3aa: CASGGNLVANYGYTF
d_gene: TRBD2; j_gene: TRBJ2-1; abundance: few; v_gene: TRBV5-4; CDR3nt: TGTGCCAGCAGCTTACGGACTAGCGGGAGTAGTAATGAGCAGTTCTTC; CDR3aa: CASSLRTSGSSNEQFF
d_gene: NA; j_gene: TRBJ2-7; abundance: NA; v_gene: TRBV9; CDR3nt: TGTGCCAGCAGCGTAGAGGGGGAGCAGTACTTC; CDR3aa: CASSVEGEQYF
d_gene: TRBD1; j_gene: TRBJ1-1; abundance: few; v_gene: TRBV19; CDR3nt: TGTGCCAGTTTCGGACAGGTGAACACTGAAGCTTTCTTT; CDR3aa: CASFGQVNTEAFF
d_gene: NA; j_gene: TRBJ1-1; abundance: NA; v_gene: TRBV9; CDR3nt: TGTGCCAGCAGCGTAGAGAGTGCCTCCACTGAAGCTTTCTTT; CDR3aa: CASSVESASTEAFF
d_gene: NA; j_gene: TRBJ2-1; abundance: NA; v_gene: TRBV18; CDR3nt: TGTGCCAGCTCACCGCCTACCCGAGGGGAGCAGTTCTTC; CDR3aa: CASSPPTRGEQFF
d_gene: TRBD1; j_gene: TRBJ2-1; abundance: NA; v_gene: TRBV7-9; CDR3nt: TGTGCCAGCAGCCTCAGGGGACAGGGGAACAATGAGCAGTTCTTC; CDR3aa: CASSLRGQGNNEQFF
d_gene: NA; j_gene: TRBJ2-2; abundance: NA; v_gene: TRBV19; CDR3nt: TGTGCCAGTAGTACGGACTTCTGGAACACCGGGGAGCTGTTTTTT; CDR3aa: CASSTDFWNTGELFF
d_gene: NA; j_gene: TRBJ2-7; abundance: NA; v_gene: TRBV7-6; CDR3nt: TGTGCCAGCAGCATAGTGAGAGCCGGACTGACTCCTACCGAGCAGTACTTC; CDR3aa: CASSIVRAGLTPTEQYF
d_gene: TRBD1; j_gene: TRBJ1-2; abundance: NA; v_gene: TRBV27; CDR3nt: TGTGCCAGCAGTTCCCCGGGACAGGGGTTTGGCTACACCTTC; CDR3aa: CASSSPGQGFGYTF
d_gene: TRBD2; j_gene: TRBJ2-5; abundance: few; v_gene: TRBV28; CDR3nt: TGTGCCAGCAGTTCACCGGGACTAGCGGGAGAGATTTCACCGGAGACCCAGTACTTC; CDR3aa: CASSSPGLAGEISPETQYF
d_gene: TRBD1; j_gene: TRBJ1-1; abundance: NA; v_gene: TRBV5-1; CDR3nt: TGCGCCAGCAGCTTTGGGACAGGGCCGATATCTGAAGCTTTCTTT; CDR3aa: CASSFGTGPISEAFF
d_gene: NA; j_gene: TRBJ2-3; abundance: NA; v_gene: TRBV27; CDR3nt: TGTGCCAGCAGCTTCGTGCGGGCCACAGATACGCAGTATTTT; CDR3aa: CASSFVRATDTQYF
d_gene: TRBD1; j_gene: TRBJ2-7; abundance: NA; v_gene: TRBV5-1; CDR3nt: TGCGCCAGCAGCTTGAGGCCGGGACAGACCCTGGAGGAGCAGTACTTC; CDR3aa: CASSLRPGQTLEEQYF
d_gene: TRBD2; j_gene: TRBJ2-7; abundance: NA; v_gene: TRBV27; CDR3nt: TGTGCCAGCAGAAACCGACTAGCGGGAGTTAACGAGCAGTACTTC; CDR3aa: CASRNRLAGVNEQYF
d_gene: TRBD1; j_gene: TRBJ1-2; abundance: NA; v_gene: TRBV18; CDR3nt: TGTGCCAGCTCACCACCCGGACAGGGGTCTAACTATGGCTACACCTTC; CDR3aa: CASSPPGQGSNYGYTF
d_gene: TRBD2; j_gene: TRBJ2-2; abundance: NA; v_gene: TRBV27; CDR3nt: TGTGCCAGCAGTTTATACGGGGGGATGAACACCGGGGAGCTGTTTTTT; CDR3aa: CASSLYGGMNTGELFF
d_gene: TRBD1; j_gene: TRBJ2-5; abundance: once; v_gene: TRBV7-2; CDR3nt: TGTGCCAGCAGCTTCGATGGGACAGGGAAAGAGACCCAGTACTTC; CDR3aa: CASSFDGTGKETQYF
d_gene: TRBD1; j_gene: TRBJ2-7; abundance: NA; v_gene: TRBV18; CDR3nt: TGTGCCAGCTCTATGAATCGGCGGCAGGGGGCACGATACGAGCAGTACTTC; CDR3aa: CASSMNRRQGARYEQYF
d_gene: TRBD1; j_gene: TRBJ1-2; abundance: NA; v_gene: TRBV15; CDR3nt: TGTGCCACCAGCAGAGTACGGACAGGGGAGTATGGCTACACCTTC; CDR3aa: CATSRVRTGEYGYTF
d_gene: TRBD1; j_gene: TRBJ2-7; abundance: NA; v_gene: TRBV7-9; CDR3nt: TGTGCCAGCAGCCCGGACAGGCCAGAGGAGCAGTACTTC; CDR3aa: CASSPDRPEEQYF
d_gene: TRBD2; j_gene: TRBJ2-1; abundance: NA; v_gene: TRBV7-3; CDR3nt: TGTGCCAGCAGCTCGTTCGTAGGACTAGCGGGAAGGTCCTACAATGAGCAGTTCTTC; CDR3aa: CASSSFVGLAGRSYNEQFF
d_gene: NA; j_gene: TRBJ1-4; abundance: NA; v_gene: TRBV27; CDR3nt: TGTGCCAGCAGTTTCCGGAGCGGGGGCTTTGAAAAACTGTTTTTT; CDR3aa: CASSFRSGGFEKLFF
d_gene: NA; j_gene: TRBJ2-2; abundance: NA; v_gene: TRBV29-1; CDR3nt: TGCAGCGTTCCGGGAGAGGACACCGGGGAGCTGTTTTTT; CDR3aa: CSVPGEDTGELFF
d_gene: TRBD1; j_gene: TRBJ2-7; abundance: NA; v_gene: TRBV6-1; CDR3nt: TGTGCCAGCACCAGGGGACAGGCGTCCTACGAGCAGTACTTC; CDR3aa: CASTRGQASYEQYF
d_gene: TRBD1; j_gene: TRBJ1-1; abundance: NA; v_gene: TRBV9; CDR3nt: TGTGCCAGCAGCGTCGGGACAGGGAACACTGAAGCTTTCTTT; CDR3aa: CASSVGTGNTEAFF
d_gene: NA; j_gene: TRBJ2-1; abundance: NA; v_gene: TRBV4-2; CDR3nt: TGTGCCAGCAGCCAAGTTGTAGCAGTATACAATGAGCAGTTCTTC; CDR3aa: CASSQVVAVYNEQFF
d_gene: TRBD1; j_gene: TRBJ1-3; abundance: NA; v_gene: TRBV7-8; CDR3nt: TGTGCCAGCAGCGTACAGGGGGCATCTGGAAACACCATATATTTT; CDR3aa: CASSVQGASGNTIYF
d_gene: TRBD1; j_gene: TRBJ2-7; abundance: NA; v_gene: TRBV28; CDR3nt: TGTGCCAGCAGCCCCGGGACAGGGTTCGACGAGCAGTACTTC; CDR3aa: CASSPGTGFDEQYF
d_gene: TRBD2; j_gene: TRBJ2-7; abundance: NA; v_gene: TRBV4-1; CDR3nt: TGCGCCAGCAGCCAAGCGGTCGGGTCTAGCGGGACCAGAAGTCCCTACGAGCAGTACTTC; CDR3aa: CASSQAVGSSGTRSPYEQYF
d_gene: NA; j_gene: TRBJ2-1; abundance: NA; v_gene: TRBV6-6; CDR3nt: TGTGCCACCGGGGACTTTTCCTACAATGAGCAGTTCTTC; CDR3aa: CATGDFSYNEQFF
d_gene: NA; j_gene: TRBJ1-3; abundance: NA; v_gene: TRBV28; CDR3nt: TGTGCCAGCAGTTCACAGGGAAGCTCTGGAAACACCATATATTTT; CDR3aa: CASSSQGSSGNTIYF
d_gene: TRBD2; j_gene: TRBJ2-3; abundance: NA; v_gene: TRBV5-6; CDR3nt: TGTGCCAGCAGCTCGGACTGGCTAGCGGGAACTGATACGCAGTATTTT; CDR3aa: CASSSDWLAGTDTQYF
d_gene: NA; j_gene: TRBJ1-2; abundance: NA; v_gene: TRBV20-1; CDR3nt: TGCAGTGCTAGTTTCGTTAATGGCTACACCTTC; CDR3aa: CSASFVNGYTF